This T cell receptor beta chain was captured in a study of shared clonotypes between healthy human individuals. The assay was immunoSEQ multiplex PCR, and TCRdb's table has in-frame clones only and misses some. The data hold some 1 million clones, with about 77% observed a single time. This CDR3 is built from 17 residues. V shed 0 bases and J shed 0 bases, with 13 bases lying between them. Germline V lookup: CDR1 LGHNA, CDR2 YNFKEQ. Sequencing was carried out using memory CD4+ T cells sorted from blood. The subset was: CD45RA-negative fraction. The receptor was isolated from a man between 18 and 29 years old in good health. The chain uses TRBV4-2 and TRBJ2-3; D perhaps matches TRBD2 (5 bases). This chain's CDR3 is CASSQDLAGTSTDTQYF. The CDR3, as DNA: TGTGCCAGCAGCCAAGATCTCGCGGGTACTAGCACAGATACGCAGTATTTT.